These T cell receptor beta chains were read from a single sample in a study of blood T cell repertoires in COVID-19. Sequenced by immunoSEQ multiplex PCR; TCRdb stores in-frame clones only, minus some. This table has about 180,000 clones, 80% to 90% appearing once. Sample: peripheral blood. These receptors all stem from a man aged 18 to 29 who had recovered from COVID-19. Both conserved end residues are part of each CDR3. D genes are given only for firm matches. Clone size, where shown, is once, few, many, or a class for clones that have expanded.

J gene,clone size,V gene,D gene,CDR3 protein,CDR3 DNA
TRBJ1-4,NA,TRBV6-5,TRBD1,CASTLGGTGEKLFF,TGTGCCAGCACCCTAGGTGGGACAGGTGAAAAACTGTTTTTT
TRBJ1-2,once,TRBV5-6,NA,CASSLDSAGGYTF,TGTGCCAGCAGCTTGGACTCAGCGGGTGGCTACACCTTC
TRBJ2-4,NA,TRBV27,NA,CASSLGALAKNIQYF,TGTGCCAGCAGTTTAGGGGCTCTAGCCAAAAACATTCAGTACTTC
TRBJ2-7,NA,TRBV18,NA,CASSPLAGLGAYEQYF,TGTGCCAGCTCACCACTAGCAGGGTTAGGGGCCTACGAGCAGTACTTC
TRBJ1-5,NA,TRBV9,TRBD1,CASSGGQPNQPQHF,TGTGCCAGCAGCGGGGGACAGCCTAATCAGCCCCAGCATTTT
TRBJ1-3,NA,TRBV3-1/TRBV3-2,NA,CASSQIPQATSGNTIYF,TGTGCCAGCAGCCAAATCCCACAGGCAACCTCTGGAAACACCATATATTTT
TRBJ2-3,NA,TRBV25-1,NA,CASSESTGWEQDTQYF,TGTGCCAGCAGTGAGTCGACAGGATGGGAGCAAGATACGCAGTATTTT
TRBJ2-1,NA,TRBV5-1,TRBD2,CASSLGSPSGRAVPFF,TGCGCCAGCAGCTTGGGTTCCCCTAGCGGGAGGGCCGTCCCGTTCTTC
TRBJ2-1,NA,TRBV19,TRBD2,CASSDPSGEVYNEQFF,TGTGCCAGTAGTGATCCTAGCGGAGAGGTTTACAATGAGCAGTTCTTC
TRBJ2-3,few,TRBV7-7,NA,CASSVEGWRDTQYF,TGTGCTAGCAGCGTGGAAGGATGGAGGGATACGCAGTATTTT